This T cell receptor beta chain comes out of a study of blood T cell repertoires in COVID-19. This clone has more than one count but fewer than ten. The assay was immunoSEQ multiplex PCR, and TCRdb's table has in-frame clones only and misses some. Here the sample spans a few hundred thousand clones, 80% to 85% being singletons. The CDR3 extends over 12 amino acids. V gave up 4 bases and J gave up 5 bases, with 8 bases separating them. Germline V gene data show CDR1 as MNHEY and CDR2 as SVGEGT. The chain joins TRBV6-2 or TRBV6-3 to TRBJ1-1; a possible D gene is TRBD1 (5 bases). The origin of this receptor is a woman aged 80 or older with COVID-19, enrolled during active disease. The sample comprised peripheral blood. The CDR3 DNA reads TGTGCCAGCAGTTGGCAGGGTACTGAAGCTTTCTTT. Translation: CASSWQGTEAFF.